These 17 T cell receptor beta chains share one sample of origin, sequenced in a study of Ad26.COV2.S vaccination and SARS-CoV-2 variants. Treatment described: about 20 received Ad26.COV2.S at low or high dose, single or two shots; about 5 received placebo; per-sample allocation not given. Sampling happened 63 days after the first vaccine or placebo injection. Assay: immunoSEQ multiplex PCR; the TCRdb copy retains only in-frame clones and omits some. The table includes roughly 330,000 clones, about nine tenths detected once. The source was peripheral blood, collected in a trial of Ad26.COV2.S vaccine versus placebo. The receptor source for this set is a person aged 18-60 years who received the Ad26.COV2.S COVID-19 vaccine or a placebo.

The chain recombines TRBV4-3 with TRBJ2-1, with TRBD2 matching over 7 bases. The trim removed 9 bases at V and 5 bases at J, leaving 7 bases unmatched. The CDR3 sequence is 13 residues long. CDR1 is LGHNA and CDR2 is YSLEER in the germline V gene. The chain's CDR3 is CARGGDYNNEQFF. The CDR3 bases are TGCGCCAGGGGCGGGGACTATAACAATGAGCAGTTCTTC.

The chain joins TRBV6-6 to TRBJ2-7; D is unresolved. V was pared by 2 bases and J by 1 base, with 6 bases between. The CDR3 covers 13 residues. Germline V gene data show CDR1 as MNHNY and CDR2 as SVGAGI (reference sequence). CDR3 sequence: CASSYGVSYEQYF. The CDR3 region has the DNA TGTGCCAGCAGTTACGGGGTTTCCTACGAGCAGTACTTC.

The rearrangement links TRBV6-4 to TRBJ1-2; no firm D call. Germline V CDR1 and CDR2: MRHNA, SNTAGT. There are 14 residues in the CDR3. V was pared by 2 bases and J by 4 bases, with 11 bases between. DNA of the CDR3: TGTGCCAGCAGTGACACGGACGGAGTCTATGGCTACACCTTC. This codes for CASSDTDGVYGYTF.

V is TRBV5-1 and J is TRBJ1-2; no clear D gene. This CDR3 contains 13 residues. Trimming took 3 bases from V and 4 from J, leaving 10 bases between them. Germline lookup yields CDR1 SGHRS and CDR2 YFSETQ. The chain's CDR3 is CASSSLEGYGYTF. Here the CDR3 DNA reads TGCGCCAGCAGCTCGCTCGAGGGCTATGGCTACACCTTC.

The genes are TRBV3-1 (or the pseudogene TRBV3-2) and TRBJ1-2; TRBD1 is a possible D gene (5 bases). Germline loops: CDR1 LGHDT, CDR2 YNNKEL (reference sequence). The length of the CDR3 is 16 residues. The germline V and J ends were trimmed by 1 base and 5 bases, with 17 bases remaining between them. For the CDR3, the DNA is TGTGCCAGCAGCCAAGCCTCGACAGAAAGGGGATATGGCTACACCTTC. It yields the protein CASSQASTERGYGYTF.

The rearrangement links TRBV6-2 or TRBV6-3 to TRBJ1-6, with a tentative D call TRBD1 (5 bases). CDR1 is MNHEY, CDR2 SVGEGT, per germline. Trimming cost V 6 bases and J 8 bases, with 11 bases left between them. The CDR3 is made up of 13 amino acids. As DNA, the CDR3 is TGTGCCAGCAGCGACAGAATCCATTCACCCCTCCACTTT. Its translation: CASSDRIHSPLHF.

The chain employs TRBV7-2 and TRBJ1-3, with no clear D. The length of the CDR3 is 14 residues. V lost 2 bases, J lost 0 bases, and 5 bases lay in between. Germline lookup yields CDR1 SGHTA and CDR2 FQGNSA. This CDR3 is CASSLLSSGNTIYF. The CDR3 nucleotides read TGTGCCAGCAGCTTATTGAGCTCTGGAAACACCATATATTTT.

The CDR3 DNA is TGCAGCGTGGCTAGTCCATACAGCACAGATACGCAGTATTTT. Amino acids: CSVASPYSTDTQYF. The chain combines TRBV29-1 with TRBJ2-3; D is unclear. The germline gives CDR1 SQVTM, CDR2 ANQGSEA. This CDR3 has 14 residues. With 6 bases removed from V and 0 bases from J, the gap between germline ends came to 13 bases.

This sequence joins TRBV18 and TRBJ1-1; D is undetermined. Trimming shortened V by 1 base and J by 9 bases, and 15 bases separated the two germline ends. This CDR3 spans 14 amino acids. The V gene's germline CDR1 is KGHSH and CDR2 LQKENI. The CDR3 sequence: CASSPQAGKDQAFF. Written as DNA, the CDR3 is TGTGCCAGCTCACCACAAGCAGGTAAAGACCAAGCTTTCTTT.

The V and J genes are TRBV7-9 and TRBJ2-5; TRBD2 aligns across 10 bases. The CDR3 is 17 amino acids. The germline V gene encodes CDR1 SEHNR and CDR2 FQNEAQ (reference sequence). J lost 7 bases, V lost 3 bases, and 14 bases had no gene match. CDR3 sequence: CASSLGIGLAELGTQYF. The CDR3 DNA follows: TGTGCCAGCAGCTTGGGGATTGGACTAGCGGAGCTAGGGACCCAGTACTTC. The full variable domain, completed using reference TRBV7-9 and TRBJ2-5, is DTGVSQNPRHKITKRGQNVTFRCDPISEHNRLYWYRQTLGQGPEFLTYFQNEAQLEKSRLLSDRFSAERPKGSFSTLEIQRTEQGDSAMYLCASSLGIGLAELGTQYFGPGTRLLVL.

The chain uses TRBV18 and TRBJ2-2; D possibly corresponds to TRBD1 (6 bases). V lost 3 bases and J 5 bases, leaving 16 bases between the germline ends. Germline loops: CDR1 KGHSH, CDR2 LQKENI. The CDR3 contains 16 residues. CDR3 amino acids: CASSPPSQGPTGELFF. DNA for the CDR3: TGTGCCAGCTCACCTCCCTCACAGGGTCCGACCGGGGAGCTGTTTTTT.

About this clone: Other nucleotide sequences in the sample specify the same CDR3. The rearrangement joins TRBV18 to TRBJ2-2; D ambiguous. The CDR3 length is 12 residues. Germline CDR1 and CDR2: KGHSH and LQKENI. Between the trimmed V and J ends, which lost 6 bases and 4 bases, there was a span of 6 bases. CDR3: CASSPFTGELFF. In DNA form, the CDR3 reads TGTGCCAGCTCCCCCTTCACCGGGGAGCTGTTTTTT.

The chain recombines TRBV6-1 with TRBJ2-7; 7 nucleotides match TRBD2. The J segment lost 9 bases and the V segment lost 7 bases, leaving 9 bases of the junction unmatched. This CDR3 comprises 12 residues. In germline, CDR1 is MNHNS, CDR2 SASEGT. The CDR3 DNA sequence: TGTGCCAGCACAGATACTAGCGCCAGGCAGTACGTC. Translation: CASTDTSARQYV.

This rearrangement joins TRBV10-3 to TRBJ1-2, with D unresolved. The germline V gene has CDR1 ENHRY and CDR2 SYGVKD. Trimming took 7 bases from V and 0 from J, leaving 15 bases between them. The CDR3 length is 15 residues. The CDR3 DNA follows: TGTGCCATCAATCCCGCCAGCTCGACTAACTATGGCTACACCTTC. It encodes CAINPASSTNYGYTF.

This clone was observed a handful of times. The chain employs TRBV7-6 and TRBJ2-7; 8 positions match TRBD1. J was trimmed by 0 bases and V by 2 bases; bases with no gene match: 9. This CDR3 has 17 amino acids. Germline V lookup: CDR1 SGHVS, CDR2 FNYEAQ. In DNA form, the CDR3 reads TGTGCCAGCAGCTTAAATTCAGGGGGCGGAAGCTCCTACGAGCAGTACTTC. This translates into CASSLNSGGGSSYEQYF.

V and J are TRBV7-2 and TRBJ1-2; D is undetermined. CDR1 and CDR2 from the germline V gene are SGHTA and FQGNSA. V was pared by 5 bases and J by 0 bases, with 16 bases between. The CDR3 contains 16 residues. CDR3 DNA: TGTGCCAGCAGCGGATTAGGTGGATCTGCTAACTATGGCTACACCTTC. Protein: CASSGLGGSANYGYTF.

The chain has TRBV4-1 and TRBJ2-7, with D tentatively TRBD1 (6 bases). The germline V gene has CDR1 MGHRA and CDR2 YSYEKL. Between the trimmed V and J ends, which lost 4 bases and 4 bases, there was a span of 14 bases. The CDR3 totals 14 residues. CDR3 coding DNA: TGCGCCAGCAGCCCTCGACAGGTCCCTTACGAGCAGTACGTC. Its translation is CASSPRQVPYEQYV.